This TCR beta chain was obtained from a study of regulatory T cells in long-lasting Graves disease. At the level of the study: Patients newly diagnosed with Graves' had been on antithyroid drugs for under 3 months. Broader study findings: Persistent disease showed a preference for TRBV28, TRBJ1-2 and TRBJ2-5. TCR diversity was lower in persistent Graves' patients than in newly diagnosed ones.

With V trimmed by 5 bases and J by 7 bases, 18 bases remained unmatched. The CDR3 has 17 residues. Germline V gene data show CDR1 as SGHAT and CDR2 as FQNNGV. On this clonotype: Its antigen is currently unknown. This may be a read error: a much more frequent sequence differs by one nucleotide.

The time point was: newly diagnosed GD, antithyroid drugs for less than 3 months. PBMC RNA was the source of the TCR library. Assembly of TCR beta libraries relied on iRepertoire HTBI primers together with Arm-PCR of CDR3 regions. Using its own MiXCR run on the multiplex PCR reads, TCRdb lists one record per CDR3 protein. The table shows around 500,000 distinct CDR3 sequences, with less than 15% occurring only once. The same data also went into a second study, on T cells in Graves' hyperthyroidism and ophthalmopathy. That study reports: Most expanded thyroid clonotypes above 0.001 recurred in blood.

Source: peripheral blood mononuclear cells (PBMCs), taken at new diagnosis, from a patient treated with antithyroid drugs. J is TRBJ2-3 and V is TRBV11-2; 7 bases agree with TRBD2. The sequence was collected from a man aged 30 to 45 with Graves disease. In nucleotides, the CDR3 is TGTGCCAGCAGCCCCGGACTAGTGGGACTTAGGGCGTATACGCAGTATTTT. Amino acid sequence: CASSPGLVGLRAYTQYF.